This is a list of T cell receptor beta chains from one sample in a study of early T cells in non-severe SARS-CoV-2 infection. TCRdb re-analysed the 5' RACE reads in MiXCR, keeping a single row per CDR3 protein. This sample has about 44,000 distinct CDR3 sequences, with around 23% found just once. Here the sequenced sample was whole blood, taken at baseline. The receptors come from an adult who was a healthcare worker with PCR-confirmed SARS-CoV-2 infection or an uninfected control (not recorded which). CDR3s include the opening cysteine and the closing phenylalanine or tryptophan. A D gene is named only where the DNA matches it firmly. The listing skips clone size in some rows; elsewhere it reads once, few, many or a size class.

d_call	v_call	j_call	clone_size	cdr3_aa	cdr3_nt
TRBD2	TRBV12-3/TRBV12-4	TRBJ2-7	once	CASRLGLEAGEQYF	TGTGCCAGCAGGTTGGGACTAGAGGCTGGGGAGCAGTACTTC
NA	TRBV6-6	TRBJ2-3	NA	CASSRRDSRTDTQYF	TGTGCCAGCAGTCGCCGGGACTCGCGCACAGATACGCAGTATTTT
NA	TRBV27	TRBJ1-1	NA	CASSSLGGRGYTEAFF	TGTGCCAGCAGTTCCCTTGGGGGTAGGGGCTACACTGAAGCTTTCTTT
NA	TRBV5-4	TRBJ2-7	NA	CASSLAGRGRGWNEQYF	TGTGCCAGCAGCTTGGCGGGTCGGGGAAGGGGCTGGAACGAGCAGTACTTC
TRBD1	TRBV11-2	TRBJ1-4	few	CASSLSRQGNEKLFF	TGTGCCAGCAGCTTGTCTCGACAGGGGAACGAAAAACTGTTTTTT
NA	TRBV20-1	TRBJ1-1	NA	CSARYRDRTEAFF	TGCAGTGCTAGATATAGGGATAGGACTGAAGCTTTCTTT
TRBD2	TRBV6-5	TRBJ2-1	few	CASTPSGGRREQFF	TGTGCCAGCACCCCTAGCGGGGGGCGACGTGAGCAGTTCTTC
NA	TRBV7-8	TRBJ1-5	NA	CASSTSVQPSNQPQHF	TGTGCCAGCAGCACTAGCGTACAGCCAAGCAATCAGCCCCAGCATTTT
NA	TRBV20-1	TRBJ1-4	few	CSASLSGEKLFF	TGCAGTGCTAGCCTATCGGGGGAAAAACTGTTTTTT
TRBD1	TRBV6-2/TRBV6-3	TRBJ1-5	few	CASRRQGGGQPQHF	TGTGCCAGCAGGAGACAGGGAGGAGGCCAGCCCCAGCATTTT
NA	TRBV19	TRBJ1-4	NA	CASNPGPGKLFF	TGTGCCAGTAATCCCGGCCCCGGAAAACTGTTTTTT
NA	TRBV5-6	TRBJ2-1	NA	CASSLEQGRINEQFF	TGTGCCAGCAGCTTGGAGCAGGGGCGGATCAATGAGCAGTTCTTC
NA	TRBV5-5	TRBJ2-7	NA	CASSLVDGSYEQYF	TGTGCCAGCAGCTTGGTGGACGGCTCCTACGAGCAGTACTTC
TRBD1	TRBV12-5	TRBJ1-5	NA	CASGYHGQGSMGNQPQHF	TGTGCTAGTGGCTACCACGGACAGGGTTCTATGGGCAATCAGCCCCAGCATTTT
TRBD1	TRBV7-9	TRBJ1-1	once	CASSMGQALNTEAFF	TGTGCCAGCAGCATGGGACAGGCCCTTAACACTGAAGCTTTCTTT
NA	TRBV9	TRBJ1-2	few	CASSEADRNYGYTF	TGTGCCAGCAGCGAGGCGGACAGAAACTATGGCTACACCTTC
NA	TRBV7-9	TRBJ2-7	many	CASSLDYEQYF	TGTGCCAGCAGCTTAGACTACGAGCAGTACTTC
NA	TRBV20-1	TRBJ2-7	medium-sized	CSASNNRAWGSYEQYF	TGCAGTGCTAGTAATAACAGGGCCTGGGGCTCCTACGAGCAGTACTTC
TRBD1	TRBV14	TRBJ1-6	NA	CASSQNGQGNSPLHF	TGTGCCAGCAGCCAAAACGGACAGGGGAATTCACCCCTCCACTTT
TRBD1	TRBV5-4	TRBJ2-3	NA	CASSLDRGKTDTQYF	TGTGCCAGCAGCCTGGACAGGGGAAAGACAGATACGCAGTATTTT
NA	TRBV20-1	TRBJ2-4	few	CSAGTGLPLYF	TGCAGTGCTGGGACCGGACTGCCATTGTACTTC
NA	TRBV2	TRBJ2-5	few	CASRAGETQYF	TGTGCCAGCAGGGCGGGGGAGACCCAGTACTTC
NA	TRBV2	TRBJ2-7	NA	CASSVGEQYF	TGTGCCAGCAGTGTCGGCGAGCAGTACTTC
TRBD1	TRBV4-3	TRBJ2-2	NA	CASSQIGQVLFF	TGCGCCAGCAGCCAAATTGGACAGGTTTTGTTTTTT
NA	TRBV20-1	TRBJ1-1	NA	CSARERGRDTEAFF	TGCAGTGCTAGAGAGCGGGGAAGGGACACTGAAGCTTTCTTT
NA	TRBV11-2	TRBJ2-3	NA	CASSPQNTQYF	TGTGCCAGCAGCCCCCAAAATACGCAGTATTTT
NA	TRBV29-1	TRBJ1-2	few	CSVRLANYGYTF	TGCAGCGTTCGGCTAGCTAACTATGGCTACACCTTC
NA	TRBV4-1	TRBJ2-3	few	CASSQPGGRNTDTQYF	TGCGCCAGCAGCCAGCCTGGGGGGCGGAACACAGATACGCAGTATTTT
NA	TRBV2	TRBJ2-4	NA	CASSALVEANIQYF	TGTGCCAGCAGTGCGTTGGTAGAGGCGAACATTCAGTACTTC
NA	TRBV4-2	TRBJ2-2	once	CASSQVRGNTGELFF	TGTGCCAGCAGCCAAGTGAGAGGGAACACCGGGGAGCTGTTTTTT
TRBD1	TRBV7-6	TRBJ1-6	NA	CASSYAASQGVLSNSPLHF	TGTGCCAGCAGCTACGCCGCCTCACAGGGGGTCCTGAGTAATTCACCCCTCCACTTT
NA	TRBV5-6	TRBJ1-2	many	CASSTDSGYGYTF	TGTGCCAGCAGCACGGACAGTGGATATGGCTACACCTTC
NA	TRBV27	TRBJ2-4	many	CASSFGLAKNIQYF	TGTGCCAGCAGTTTTGGGCTAGCCAAAAACATTCAGTACTTC
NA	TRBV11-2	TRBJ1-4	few	CASSLGDATNEKLFF	TGTGCCAGCAGCTTGGGGGATGCAACTAATGAAAAACTGTTTTTT
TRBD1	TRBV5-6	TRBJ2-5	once	CASRQGQGAFRTQYF	TGTGCCAGCAGACAGGGACAGGGGGCCTTCCGGACCCAGTACTTC
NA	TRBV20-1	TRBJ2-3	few	CSATDSPDDTQYF	TGCAGTGCTACAGATAGCCCTGATGATACGCAGTATTTT
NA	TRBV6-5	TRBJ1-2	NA	CASIPWGSIQAPNYGYTF	TGTGCCAGCATCCCCTGGGGGTCTATTCAAGCACCAAACTATGGCTACACCTTC
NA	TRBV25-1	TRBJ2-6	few	CASSDPFSGSGANVLTF	TGTGCCAGCAGTGATCCCTTCTCAGGGTCCGGGGCCAACGTCCTGACTTTC
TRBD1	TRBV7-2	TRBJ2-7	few	CASSSVGQGAGEQYF	TGTGCCAGCAGCTCCGTAGGACAGGGGGCGGGGGAGCAGTACTTC
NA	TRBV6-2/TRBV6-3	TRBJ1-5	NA	CASRGTNNQPQHF	TGTGCCAGCAGGGGGACGAACAATCAGCCCCAGCATTTT
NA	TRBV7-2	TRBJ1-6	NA	CASGRGQRGSPLHF	TGTGCCAGCGGCCGAGGACAGCGAGGCTCACCCCTCCACTTT
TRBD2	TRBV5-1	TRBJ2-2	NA	CASSLERGDTGELFF	TGCGCCAGCAGCTTGGAACGGGGGGACACCGGGGAGCTGTTTTTT